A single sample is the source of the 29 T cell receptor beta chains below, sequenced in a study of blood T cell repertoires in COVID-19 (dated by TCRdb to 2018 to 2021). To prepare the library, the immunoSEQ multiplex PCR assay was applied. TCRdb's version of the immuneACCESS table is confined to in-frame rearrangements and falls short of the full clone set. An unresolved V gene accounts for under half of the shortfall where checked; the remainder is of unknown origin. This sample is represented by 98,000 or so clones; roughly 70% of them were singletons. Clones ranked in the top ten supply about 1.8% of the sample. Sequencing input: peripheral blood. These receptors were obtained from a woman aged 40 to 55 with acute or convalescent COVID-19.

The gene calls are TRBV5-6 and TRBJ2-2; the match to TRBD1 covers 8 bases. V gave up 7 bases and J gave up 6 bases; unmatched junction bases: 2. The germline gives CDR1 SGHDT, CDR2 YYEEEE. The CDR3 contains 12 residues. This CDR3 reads CASDRGSGELFF. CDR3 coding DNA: TGTGCCAGCGACAGGGGATCCGGGGAGCTGTTTTTT. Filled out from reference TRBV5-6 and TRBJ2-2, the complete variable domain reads DAGVTQSPTHLIKTRGQQVTLRCSPKSGHDTVSWYQQALGQGPQFIFQYYEEEERQRGNFPDRFSGHQFPNYSSELNVNALLLGDSALYLCASDRGSGELFFGEGSRLTVL.

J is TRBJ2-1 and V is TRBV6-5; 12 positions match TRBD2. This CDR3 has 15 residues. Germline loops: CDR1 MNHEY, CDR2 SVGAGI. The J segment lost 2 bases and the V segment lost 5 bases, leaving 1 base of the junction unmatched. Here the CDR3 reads CASSLAGGTYNEQFF. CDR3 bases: TGTGCCAGCAGTCTAGCGGGGGGGACCTACAATGAGCAGTTCTTC.

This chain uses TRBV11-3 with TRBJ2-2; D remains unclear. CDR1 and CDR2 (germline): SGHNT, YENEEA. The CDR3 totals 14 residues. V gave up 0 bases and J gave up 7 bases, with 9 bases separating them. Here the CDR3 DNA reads TGTGCCAGCAGCTTAGATAGTGTCCGCGGGGAGCTGTTTTTT. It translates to CASSLDSVRGELFF.

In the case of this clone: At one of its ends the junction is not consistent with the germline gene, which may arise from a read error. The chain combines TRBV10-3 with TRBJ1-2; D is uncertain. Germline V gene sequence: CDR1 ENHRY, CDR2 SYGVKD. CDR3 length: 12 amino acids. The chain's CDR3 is CATSRGVSGSLF. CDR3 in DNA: TGTGCCACCAGTCGCGGTGTAAGCGGCTCGCTCTTC.

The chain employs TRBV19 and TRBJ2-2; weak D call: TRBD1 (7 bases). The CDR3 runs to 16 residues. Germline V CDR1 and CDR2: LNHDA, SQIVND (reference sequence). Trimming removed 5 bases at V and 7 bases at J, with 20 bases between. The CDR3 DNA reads TGTGCCAGTAGTCCTCGCAGACAGGGAGGTGTCGGGGAGCTGTTTTTT. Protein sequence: CASSPRRQGGVGELFF.

The CDR3 protein is CASGSGRGISQETQYF. The DNA for the CDR3 is TGTGCCAGCGGTTCGGGCAGGGGTATTTCCCAAGAGACCCAGTACTTC. This chain joins TRBV3-1 (or the pseudogene TRBV3-2) and TRBJ2-5, with TRBD1 as a possible D gene (6 bases). CDR1 and CDR2 (germline): LGHDT, YNNKEL (reference sequence). The CDR3 extends over 16 amino acids. V was shortened by 8 bases and J by 1 base, with 20 bases between the two germline ends.

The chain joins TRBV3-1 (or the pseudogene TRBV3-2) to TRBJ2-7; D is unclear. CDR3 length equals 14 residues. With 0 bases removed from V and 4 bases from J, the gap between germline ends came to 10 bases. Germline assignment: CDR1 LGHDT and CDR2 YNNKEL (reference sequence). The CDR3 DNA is TGTGCCAGCAGCCAAGATTTTCCGGGTTACGAGCAGTACTTC. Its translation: CASSQDFPGYEQYF.

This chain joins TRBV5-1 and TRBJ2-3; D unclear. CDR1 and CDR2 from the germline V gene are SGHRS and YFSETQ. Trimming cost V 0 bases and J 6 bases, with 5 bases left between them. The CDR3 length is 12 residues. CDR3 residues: CASSLDSDTQYF. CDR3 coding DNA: TGCGCCAGCAGCTTGGATTCGGATACGCAGTATTTT.

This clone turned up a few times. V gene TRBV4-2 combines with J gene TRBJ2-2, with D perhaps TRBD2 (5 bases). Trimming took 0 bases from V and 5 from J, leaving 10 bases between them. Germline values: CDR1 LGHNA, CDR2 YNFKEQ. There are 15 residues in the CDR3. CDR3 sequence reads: CASSQELGFTGELFF. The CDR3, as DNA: TGTGCCAGCAGCCAAGAACTAGGGTTTACCGGGGAGCTGTTTTTT.

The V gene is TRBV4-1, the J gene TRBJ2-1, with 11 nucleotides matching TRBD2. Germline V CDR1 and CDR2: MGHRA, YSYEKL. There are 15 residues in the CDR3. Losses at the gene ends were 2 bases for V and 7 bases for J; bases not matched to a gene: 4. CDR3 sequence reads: CASSQLAGGENEQFF. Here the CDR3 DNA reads TGCGCCAGCAGCCAACTAGCGGGGGGTGAAAATGAGCAGTTCTTC.

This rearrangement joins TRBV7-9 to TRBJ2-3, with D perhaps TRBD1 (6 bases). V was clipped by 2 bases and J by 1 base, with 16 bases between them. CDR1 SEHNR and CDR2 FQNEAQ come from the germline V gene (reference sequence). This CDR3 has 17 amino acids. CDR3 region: CASSLLRGGGGTDTQYF. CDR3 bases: TGTGCCAGCAGCTTATTGCGAGGGGGTGGTGGCACAGATACGCAGTATTTT.

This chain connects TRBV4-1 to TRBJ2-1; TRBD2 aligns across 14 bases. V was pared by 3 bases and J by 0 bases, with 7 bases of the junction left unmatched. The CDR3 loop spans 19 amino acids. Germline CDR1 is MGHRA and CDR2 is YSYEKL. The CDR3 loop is CASSQGTSGGRSSYNEQFF. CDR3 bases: TGCGCCAGCAGCCAGGGGACTAGCGGGGGCCGGAGCTCCTACAATGAGCAGTTCTTC.

The CDR3 is CASSQADRPYEQYF. DNA for the CDR3: TGTGCCAGCAGCCAGGCGGACAGGCCCTACGAGCAGTACTTC. The chain combines TRBV3-1 (or the pseudogene TRBV3-2) with TRBJ2-7; TRBD1 matches at 7 bases. The CDR3 is 14 amino acids. Germline trimming cut 3 bases from V and 2 bases from J; bases unmatched to any gene: 4. Germline lookup yields CDR1 LGHDT and CDR2 YNNKEL (reference sequence).

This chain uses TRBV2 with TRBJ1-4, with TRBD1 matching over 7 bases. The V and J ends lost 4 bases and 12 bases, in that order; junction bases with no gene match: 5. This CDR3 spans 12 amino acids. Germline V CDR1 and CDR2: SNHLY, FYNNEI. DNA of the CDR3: TGTGCCAGCAGTGGAGACAGGGCTGAACTGTTTTTT. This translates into CASSGDRAELFF.

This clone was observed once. The CDR3 protein is CAISRQGDTEAFF. The CDR3 bases are TGTGCCATCAGTCGTCAGGGGGACACTGAAGCTTTCTTT. The V gene is TRBV10-3, the J gene TRBJ1-1; 7 nucleotides align to TRBD1. After removal of 5 bases from V and 3 bases from J, the junction contained 3 bases not matched to a gene. CDR3 length: 13 amino acids. Germline CDR1 ENHRY, CDR2 SYGVKD.

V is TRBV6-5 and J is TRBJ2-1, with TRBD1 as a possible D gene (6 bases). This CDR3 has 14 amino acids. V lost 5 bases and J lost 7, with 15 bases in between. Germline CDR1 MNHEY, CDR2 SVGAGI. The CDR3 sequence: CASSRGTAENEQFF. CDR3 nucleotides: TGTGCCAGCAGTAGGGGGACGGCAGAAAATGAGCAGTTCTTC.

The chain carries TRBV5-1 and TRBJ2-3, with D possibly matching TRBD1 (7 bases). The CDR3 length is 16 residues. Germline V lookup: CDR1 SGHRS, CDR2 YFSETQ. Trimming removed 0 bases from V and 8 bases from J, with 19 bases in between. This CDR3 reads CASSLGQNNQGGTQYF. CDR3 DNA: TGCGCCAGCAGCTTGGGCCAAAACAACCAGGGGGGTACGCAGTATTTT.

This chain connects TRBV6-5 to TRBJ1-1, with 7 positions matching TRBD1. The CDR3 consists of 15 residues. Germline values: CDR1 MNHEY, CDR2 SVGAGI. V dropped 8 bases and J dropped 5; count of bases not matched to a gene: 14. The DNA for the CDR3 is TGTGCCAGCGGACCAGGGGGGCTACTCCGGACTGAAGCTTTCTTT. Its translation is CASGPGGLLRTEAFF.

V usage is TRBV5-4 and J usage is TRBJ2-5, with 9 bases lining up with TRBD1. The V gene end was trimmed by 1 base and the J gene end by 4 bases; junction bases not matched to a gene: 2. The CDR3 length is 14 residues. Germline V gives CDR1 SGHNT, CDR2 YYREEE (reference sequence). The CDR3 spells CASSLWDRAETQYF. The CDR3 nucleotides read TGTGCCAGCAGCTTGTGGGACAGGGCAGAGACCCAGTACTTC.

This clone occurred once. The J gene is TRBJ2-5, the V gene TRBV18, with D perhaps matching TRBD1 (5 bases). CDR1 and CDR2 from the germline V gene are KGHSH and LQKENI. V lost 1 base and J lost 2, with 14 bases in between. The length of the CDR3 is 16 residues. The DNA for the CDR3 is TGTGCCAGCTCACCACGTGTAATGGGGCCTCAAGAGACCCAGTACTTC. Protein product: CASSPRVMGPQETQYF.

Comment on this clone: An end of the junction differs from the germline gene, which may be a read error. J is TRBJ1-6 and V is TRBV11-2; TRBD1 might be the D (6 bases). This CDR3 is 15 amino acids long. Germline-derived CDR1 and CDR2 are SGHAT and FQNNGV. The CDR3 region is CASGLEGGVNSPLHF. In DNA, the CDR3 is TGTGCCAGCGGCTTAGAAGGGGGAGTGAATTCACCCCTCCACTTT.

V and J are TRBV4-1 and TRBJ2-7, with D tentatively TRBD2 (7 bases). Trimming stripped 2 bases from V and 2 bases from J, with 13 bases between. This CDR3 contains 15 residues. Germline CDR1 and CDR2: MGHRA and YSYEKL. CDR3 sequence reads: CASSQQVGGPYEQYF. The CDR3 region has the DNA TGCGCCAGCAGCCAACAAGTCGGGGGGCCCTACGAGCAGTACTTC.

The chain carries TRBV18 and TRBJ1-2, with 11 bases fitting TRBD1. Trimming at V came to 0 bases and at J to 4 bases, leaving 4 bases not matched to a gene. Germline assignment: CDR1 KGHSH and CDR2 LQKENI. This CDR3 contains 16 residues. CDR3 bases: TGTGCCAGCTCACCACCGAGAGGACAGGGGGCCTATGGCTACACCTTC. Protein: CASSPPRGQGAYGYTF.

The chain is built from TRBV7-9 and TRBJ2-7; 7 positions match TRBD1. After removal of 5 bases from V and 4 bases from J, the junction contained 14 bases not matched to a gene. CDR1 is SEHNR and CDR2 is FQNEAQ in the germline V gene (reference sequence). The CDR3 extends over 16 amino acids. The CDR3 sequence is CASSTGQAQFLYEQYF. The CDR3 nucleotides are TGTGCCAGCAGCACAGGACAGGCCCAATTTTTATACGAGCAGTACTTC.

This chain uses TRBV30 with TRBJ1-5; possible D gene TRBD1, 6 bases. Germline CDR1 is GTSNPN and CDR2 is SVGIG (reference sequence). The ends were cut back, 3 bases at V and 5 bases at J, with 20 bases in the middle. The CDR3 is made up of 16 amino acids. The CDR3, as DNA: TGTGCCTGGAGCCGGGGGGGGGCTGAGTGGGATCAGCCCCAGCATTTT. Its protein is CAWSRGGAEWDQPQHF.

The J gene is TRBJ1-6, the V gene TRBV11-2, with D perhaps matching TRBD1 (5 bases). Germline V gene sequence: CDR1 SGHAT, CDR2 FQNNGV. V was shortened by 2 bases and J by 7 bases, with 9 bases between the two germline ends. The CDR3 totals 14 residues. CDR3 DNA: TGTGCCAGCAGCTTACAGGGTCGGAATTCACCCCTCCACTTT. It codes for CASSLQGRNSPLHF.

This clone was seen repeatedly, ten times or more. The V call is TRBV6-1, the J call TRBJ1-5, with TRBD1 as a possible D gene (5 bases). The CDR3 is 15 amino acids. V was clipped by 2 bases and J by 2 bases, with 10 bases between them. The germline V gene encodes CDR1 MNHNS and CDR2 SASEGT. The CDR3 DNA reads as TGTGCCAGCAGTGAATTTGGCAGGGGCAATCAGCCCCAGCATTTT. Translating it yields CASSEFGRGNQPQHF.

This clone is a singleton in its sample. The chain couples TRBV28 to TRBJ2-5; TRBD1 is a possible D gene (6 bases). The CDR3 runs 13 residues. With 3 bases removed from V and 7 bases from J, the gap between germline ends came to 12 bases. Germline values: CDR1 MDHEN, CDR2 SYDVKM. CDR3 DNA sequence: TGTGCCAGCAGTTTTCAGGGGATGCGGACCCAGTACTTC. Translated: CASSFQGMRTQYF.

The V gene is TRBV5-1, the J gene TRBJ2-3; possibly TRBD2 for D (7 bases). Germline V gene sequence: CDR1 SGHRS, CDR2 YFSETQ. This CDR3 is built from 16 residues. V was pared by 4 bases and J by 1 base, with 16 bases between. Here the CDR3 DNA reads TGCGCCAGCAGCACCGGTGGCGGGGGCGGCACAGATACGCAGTATTTT. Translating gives CASSTGGGGGTDTQYF. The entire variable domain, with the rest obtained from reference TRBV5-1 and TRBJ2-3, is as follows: KAGVTQTPRYLIKTRGQQVTLSCSPISGHRSVSWYQQTPGQGLQFLFEYFSETQRNKGNFPGRFSGRQFSNSRSEMNVSTLELGDSALYLCASSTGGGGGTDTQYFGPGTRLTVL.